These 11 T cell receptor beta chains were sequenced from one sample in a study of cytomegalovirus exposure and HLA in healthy donors. The PCR contained 60 Vbeta and 13 Jbeta primers. The protocol was immunoSEQ multiplex PCR, while the TCRdb copy is restricted to in-frame clones and leaves out a portion. The sample records 240,000 or so clones, around 81% being singletons. The source material was PBMCs. These receptors were collected from a woman aged 55-70 years in good health and CMV-seropositive.

The chain links TRBV18 to TRBJ1-1, with a tentative D call TRBD1 (6 bases). The CDR3 extends over 13 amino acids. In germline, CDR1 is KGHSH, CDR2 LQKENI. V was clipped by 6 bases and J by 3 bases, with 11 bases between them. The CDR3 DNA reads as TGTGCCAGCTCGCCTCCAGGGGACACTGAAGCTTTCTTT. Protein product: CASSPPGDTEAFF.

The chain combines TRBV15 with TRBJ2-3, with TRBD1 as a possible D gene (5 bases). V was shortened by 0 bases and J by 1 base, with 8 bases between the two germline ends. Germline values: CDR1 LNHNV, CDR2 YYDKDF (reference sequence). The CDR3 is 15 amino acids. The CDR3 reads CATSRDQGGTDTQYF. The DNA of the CDR3 is TGTGCCACCAGCAGAGATCAAGGGGGCACAGATACGCAGTATTTT.

The CDR3 DNA reads TGTGCCAGCAGGGTAGCGGGGTCCTCATATGGCTACACCTTC. It yields the protein CASRVAGSSYGYTF. This chain joins TRBV27 and TRBJ1-2; the D is unclear. Germline V gene sequence: CDR1 MNHEY, CDR2 SMNVEV (reference sequence). The CDR3 consists of 14 residues. V was shortened by 6 bases and J by 5 bases, with 16 bases between the two germline ends.

This chain links TRBV5-6 with TRBJ1-5; possibly TRBD1 for D (6 bases). CDR1 is SGHDT and CDR2 is YYEEEE in the germline V gene. V shed 3 bases and J shed 5 bases, with 15 bases lying between them. The CDR3 covers 15 residues. The CDR3, as DNA: TGTGCCAGCAGCTACGGGGCAGGGGCAGATCAGCCCCAGCATTTT. Its translation is CASSYGAGADQPQHF.

CDR3 protein: CSSSKGGGYNEQFF. For the CDR3, the DNA is TGTTCATCCAGCAAGGGTGGAGGGTACAATGAGCAGTTCTTC. The rearrangement joins TRBV28 to TRBJ2-1; D might be TRBD2 (6 bases). The germline V gene encodes CDR1 MDHEN and CDR2 SYDVKM. The CDR3 totals 14 residues.

This chain connects TRBV6-5 to TRBJ2-7, with D tentatively TRBD1 (6 bases). This CDR3 is built from 14 residues. Germline CDR1 and CDR2: MNHEY and SVGAGI. The V end was cut by 6 bases, the J end by 2 bases, with 14 bases between. The CDR3 nucleotides are TGTGCCAGCAGCCGAGGGGGTGAGGCCTACGAGCAGTACTTC. It encodes CASSRGGEAYEQYF.

This sequence joins TRBV4-1 and TRBJ2-7; the match to TRBD2 covers 7 bases. The junction had 11 bases not matched to a gene; V was cut back by 0 bases and J by 6 bases. The CDR3 spans 16 residues. CDR1 and CDR2 from the germline V gene are MGHRA and YSYEKL. CDR3 coding DNA: TGCGCCAGCAGCCAAGAAGGGCGATGGGGGGGTGCCGAGCAGTACTTC. Its protein is CASSQEGRWGGAEQYF.

This clone showed up just once. V usage is TRBV5-1 and J usage is TRBJ1-5; TRBD1 is a possible D gene (6 bases). Germline-derived CDR1 and CDR2 are SGHRS and YFSETQ. The CDR3 has 17 residues. Trimming removed 4 bases at V and 0 bases at J, with 17 bases between. The CDR3 region has the DNA TGCGCCAGCAGCCCCGGACAGAATGGGGGTAGCAATCAGCCCCAGCATTTT. Translated: CASSPGQNGGSNQPQHF.

V usage is TRBV6-1 and J usage is TRBJ2-1; 12 nucleotides align to TRBD2. Unmatched junction bases numbered 5, after V lost 6 bases and J lost 8 bases. CDR1 is MNHNS and CDR2 is SASEGT in the germline V gene. The CDR3 contains 14 residues. The CDR3 DNA reads TGTGCCAGCAGGGGCCTAGCGGGAGGGGATGAGCAGTTCTTC. Its protein is CASRGLAGGDEQFF.

The rearrangement joins TRBV6-6 to TRBJ1-2; D is ambiguous. Trimming removed 2 bases from V and 4 bases from J, with 11 bases in between. This CDR3 contains 14 residues. Looked up from germline, CDR1 is MNHNY and CDR2 is SVGAGI (reference sequence). The CDR3 region has the DNA TGTGCCAGCAGTTACCCGGTACAGACCTATGGCTACACCTTC. Amino acid sequence: CASSYPVQTYGYTF.

The chain couples TRBV5-1 to TRBJ2-7; possible D gene TRBD2, 7 bases. The CDR3 covers 16 residues. Germline V gene sequence: CDR1 SGHRS, CDR2 YFSETQ. Trimming left V 0 bases short and J 4 bases short, with 17 bases between. DNA for the CDR3: TGCGCCAGCAGCTTGGCCTTCGTAGGGGGGGGGTACGAGCAGTACTTC. Translated, it gives CASSLAFVGGGYEQYF.